This TCR beta chain was identified during a study of shared clonotypes between healthy human individuals. Study conclusions and caveats: The study generally estimated greater richness for naive than memory subsets. Several donors held about 5% of naive CD4 clonotypes in common.

Points on this clone: Antigen unknown.

There were only Caucasian adults among the donors, and all lived in Nashville, Tennessee. Here immunoSEQ multiplex PCR was the method, and the copy in TCRdb shows in-frame clones only, minus some. This sample yields more than 2 million clones, of which approximately 95% are seen a single time; more than 0.1% belongs to the top ten. Germline V CDR1 and CDR2: KGHSH, LQKENI. This CDR3 comprises 15 residues. V trimming: 4 bases; J trimming: 3 bases; junction bases outside the gene matches: 5. This chain uses TRBV18 with TRBJ2-3, with TRBD1 identical over 9 bases. The clonotype originates from a young man in good health. The source material was naive CD4+ T cells sorted from blood. Documented subset: CD45RA+ positively selected. CDR3 DNA sequence: TGTGCCAGCTCACTCCGGGACAGGGCGACAGATACGCAGTATTTT. As protein: CASSLRDRATDTQYF.